This T cell receptor beta chain was obtained from a study of blood T cell repertoires in COVID-19. The overall study: T cells, B-cell-depleted T cells, or PBMCs provided the cDNA or gDNA that served as material.

Authors' methods: Nucleated cell number was recorded as an estimate derived from reference gene primer amplification. Sequenced by immunoSEQ multiplex PCR; TCRdb stores in-frame clones only, minus some. V and J calls and clone size are given by that table; D and trimming were obtained from the DNA. The repertoire consists of about 500,000 clones, with 89% occurring once and the leading ten covering approximately 0.9%. It was during active infection that Seattle patients were enrolled and then longitudinally followed. In germline, CDR1 is WNHNN, CDR2 SYGVQD (reference sequence). The CDR3 has 14 amino acids. Trimming cost V 5 bases and J 5 bases; bases outside gene matches: 8.

This clonotype was sampled from a man aged 18-30 years with COVID-19, enrolled during active disease. The sample comprised peripheral blood. The rearrangement uses TRBV10-1 and TRBJ2-5; TRBD2 matches 7 bases. CDR3 sequence: CASSRSGAGETQYF. CDR3 bases: TGCGCCAGCAGTAGGAGCGGAGCGGGGGAGACCCAGTACTTC.